This T cell receptor beta chain stems from a study of blood T cell repertoires in COVID-19. Study-level information: Collection of acute and convalescent COVID-19 samples took place in the United States, Italy and Spain. PBMCs, B-cell-depleted T cells, or T cells provided the cDNA or gDNA that made up the material.

The CDR3 consists of 12 residues. The ends were cut back, 7 bases at V and 2 bases at J, with 8 bases in the middle. Germline CDR1 MDHEN, CDR2 SYDVKM. In the authors' methods: Amplification from reference gene primers served as the basis for estimated nucleated cell counts. The protocol was immunoSEQ multiplex PCR, while the TCRdb copy is restricted to in-frame clones and leaves out a portion. V and J calls and clone size come straight from that table; D and trimming were deduced from the DNA. Of approximately 94,000 clones in the sample, around 83% are singletons; the top ten hold approximately 25%.

This chain links TRBV28 with TRBJ1-1; D call uncertain. The origin of this receptor is a man aged 55 to 70 with acute or convalescent COVID-19. The sequenced sample was peripheral blood. DNA for the CDR3: TGTGCCAGCAACGCCTATAACACTGAAGCTTTCTTT. Its translation is CASNAYNTEAFF.